This T cell receptor (beta chain) was sequenced for a study of blood T cell repertoires in COVID-19. About the research overall: Some COVID-19 samples were acute and others convalescent; all came from the United States, Italy and Spain. T cells, B-cell-depleted T cells, or PBMCs provided the cDNA or gDNA that served as material.

How the authors handled the data: Amplification with reference gene primers provided the estimates of nucleated cell counts. Method: immunoSEQ multiplex PCR; TCRdb's copy keeps in-frame clones and lacks some. V and J calls and clone size are as listed in that table; D and trimming were resolved from the DNA. The sample consists of about 170,000 clones, 86% of them appearing once. Germline loops: CDR1 MNHEY, CDR2 SMNVEV (reference sequence). Trimming left V 6 bases short and J 1 base short, with 13 bases between. The CDR3 length is 14 residues. Seattle's enrolled individuals joined amid active infection and were then monitored longitudinally.

Input material: peripheral blood. The V and J genes are TRBV27 and TRBJ2-7; possibly TRBD1 for D (6 bases). This sequence originates from a woman aged 55-70 years with COVID-19, enrolled during active disease. The CDR3 spells CASRGLGQSYEQYF. DNA for the CDR3: TGTGCCAGCAGGGGGCTTGGACAGTCCTACGAGCAGTACTTC.